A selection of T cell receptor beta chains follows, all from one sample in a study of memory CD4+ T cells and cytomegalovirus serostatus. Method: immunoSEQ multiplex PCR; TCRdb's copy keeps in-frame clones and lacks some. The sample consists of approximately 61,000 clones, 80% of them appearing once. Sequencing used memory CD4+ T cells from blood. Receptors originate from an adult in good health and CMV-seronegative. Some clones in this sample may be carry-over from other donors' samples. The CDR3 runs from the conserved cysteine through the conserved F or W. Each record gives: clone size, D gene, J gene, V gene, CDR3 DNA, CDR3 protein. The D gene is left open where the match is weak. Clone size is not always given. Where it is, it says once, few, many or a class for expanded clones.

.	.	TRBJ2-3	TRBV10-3	TGTGCCATCAGTGAGCCCCCGAACGCAGATACGCAGTATTTT	CAISEPPNADTQYF
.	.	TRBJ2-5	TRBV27	TGTGCCAGCAATCGGGATATCCAAGAGACCCAGTACTTC	CASNRDIQETQYF
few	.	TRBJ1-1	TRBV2	TGTGCCAGCATTTATGGGAACACTGAAGCTTTCTTT	CASIYGNTEAFF
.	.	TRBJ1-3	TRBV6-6	TGTGCCAGCAGTCGCGGAGCGGAAAACACCATATATTTT	CASSRGAENTIYF
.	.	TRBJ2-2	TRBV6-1	TGTGCCAGCCGAGGATACACCGGGGAGCTGTTTTTT	CASRGYTGELFF
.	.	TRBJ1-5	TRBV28	TGTGCCAGCAGTTTTCATCCGCAGGGGCATAATCAGCCCCAGCATTTT	CASSFHPQGHNQPQHF
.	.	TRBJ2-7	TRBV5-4	TGTGCCGCGGCAGAGGGGAGCTCCTACGAGCAGTACTTC	CAAAEGSSYEQYF
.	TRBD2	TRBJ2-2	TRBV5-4	TGTGCCAGCAGCTCATCTAGCGGGAGTCGCACCGGGGAGCTGTTTTTT	CASSSSSGSRTGELFF
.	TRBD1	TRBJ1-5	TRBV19	TGTGCCAGTACCCGCCGGGACAGTCACAATCAGCCCCAGCATTTT	CASTRRDSHNQPQHF
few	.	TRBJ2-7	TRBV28	TGTGCCAGCAACGTAGCTAGTTCCGAGCAGTACTTC	CASNVASSEQYF
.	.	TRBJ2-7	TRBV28	TGTGCCAGCACTTCGGGAGCGACCTACGAGCAGTACTTC	CASTSGATYEQYF
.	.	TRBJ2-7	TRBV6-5	TGTGCCAGCAGTTTAAATACAGGGACCTACGAGCAGTACTTC	CASSLNTGTYEQYF
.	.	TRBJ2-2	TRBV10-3	TGTGCCATCAGGCCTGTCGGGGCGAACACCGGGGAGCTGTTTTTT	CAIRPVGANTGELFF
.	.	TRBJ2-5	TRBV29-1	TGCAGCGTTGAAGATCGTGTGGGGTGGGGAGAGACCCAGTACTTC	CSVEDRVGWGETQYF
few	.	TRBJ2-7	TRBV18	TGTGCCAGCTCACCGGTCATAAGCTACGAGCAGTACTTC	CASSPVISYEQYF
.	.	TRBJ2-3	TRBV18	TGTGCCAGCTCATCGGACGGCACAGATACGCAGTATTTT	CASSSDGTDTQYF
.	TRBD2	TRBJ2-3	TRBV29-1	TGCAGCGTTGATGGGGGGGGAGGCACAGATACGCAGTATTTT	CSVDGGGGTDTQYF
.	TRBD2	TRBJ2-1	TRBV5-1	TGCGCCAGCAGCTCGAGTCCTAGCGGTGAGCAGTTCTTC	CASSSSPSGEQFF
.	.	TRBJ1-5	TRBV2	TGTGCCAGCAGTCCAACCGACATCAATCAGCCCCAGCATTTT	CASSPTDINQPQHF
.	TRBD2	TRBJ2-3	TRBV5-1	TGCGCCAGCAGCTCCCGGACTAGCGGGTACACAGATACGCAGTATTTT	CASSSRTSGYTDTQYF
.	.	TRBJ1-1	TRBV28	TGTGCCAGCAGTTTAATATCCACCCGAGAAGCTTTCTTT	CASSLISTREAFF
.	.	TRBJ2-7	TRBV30	TGTGCCTGGAGCGAGAGGGCCTCCTACGAGCAGTACTTC	CAWSERASYEQYF
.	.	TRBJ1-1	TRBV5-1	TGCGCCAGCAGCTTTCTGGGGATGTACAGAGACATGAACACTGAAGCTTTCTTT	CASSFLGMYRDMNTEAFF
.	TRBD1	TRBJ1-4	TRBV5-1	TGCGCCAGCAGCTCCTTGGGGACAGATAATGAAAAACTGTTTTTT	CASSSLGTDNEKLFF
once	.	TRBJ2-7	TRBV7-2	TGTGCCAGCAGCTCGCGGGACAACTACGAGCAGTACTTC	CASSSRDNYEQYF
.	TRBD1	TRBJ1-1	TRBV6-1	TGTGCCAGCAGTGCGGTCCTCGGACAGGGACGGACTGAAGCTTTCTTT	CASSAVLGQGRTEAFF
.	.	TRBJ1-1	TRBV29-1	TGCAGCGGGGAGGCGGGTGCGAACACTGAAGCTTTCTTT	CSGEAGANTEAFF
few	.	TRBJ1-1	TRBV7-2	TGTGCCAGCAGCTTAGCGGCGTATAGGACTGAAGCTTTCTTT	CASSLAAYRTEAFF
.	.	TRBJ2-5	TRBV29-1	TGCAGCGCCACCCCGGGGGCCGGCGCGGAGACCCAGTACTTC	CSATPGAGAETQYF
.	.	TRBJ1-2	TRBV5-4	TGTGCCAGCAGCCCCCAGGGCAGGGAAGGCTACACCTTC	CASSPQGREGYTF
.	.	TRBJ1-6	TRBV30	TGTGCCTGGAGTGTACGGGGGAATTCACCCCTCCACTTT	CAWSVRGNSPLHF
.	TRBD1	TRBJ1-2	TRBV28	TGTGCCAGCAGTTTAGGGGGACAGGGCTATGGCTACACCTTC	CASSLGGQGYGYTF
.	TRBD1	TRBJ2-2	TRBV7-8	TGTGCCAGCAGCCTACGGACAGGGAAAAACACCGGGGAGCTGTTTTTT	CASSLRTGKNTGELFF
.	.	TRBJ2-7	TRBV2	TGTGCCAGCATTCGGGGATTTAGCTCCTACGAGCAGTACTTC	CASIRGFSSYEQYF
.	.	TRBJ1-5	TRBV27	TGTGCCAGCAAGGGGGGCTCGGTCAATCAGCCCCAGCATTTT	CASKGGSVNQPQHF
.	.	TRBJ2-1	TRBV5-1	TGCGCCAGCTCGTCCGGTCGGTCTACGGGAGAGGGGAACAATGAGCAGTTCTTC	CASSSGRSTGEGNNEQFF
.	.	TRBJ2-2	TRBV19	TGTGCCAGTACCACGCGGTGGGTAGCGGAAGGAGGCACCGGGGAGCTGTTTTTT	CASTTRWVAEGGTGELFF
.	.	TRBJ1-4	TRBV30	TGTGCCTGGAACTCACAGGGTAATGAAAAACTGTTTTTT	CAWNSQGNEKLFF
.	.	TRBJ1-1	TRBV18	TGTGCCAGCTCACCACTTTCCCCGATGAACACTGAAGCTTTCTTT	CASSPLSPMNTEAFF
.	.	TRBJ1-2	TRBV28	TGTGCCAGCAGTTGGGGAAGCTCAGCTAACTATGGCTACACCTTC	CASSWGSSANYGYTF
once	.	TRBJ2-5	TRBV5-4	TGTGCCAGCAGCCCGAGGAACAAAGAGACCCAGTACTTC	CASSPRNKETQYF
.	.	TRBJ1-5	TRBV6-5	TGTGCCAGCAGTTACTCGAGACTGCAGGGGTGGCAGCCCCAGCATTTT	CASSYSRLQGWQPQHF
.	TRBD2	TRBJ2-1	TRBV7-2	TGTGCCAGCAGCCCTCAAGCGGGATCAGGTGAGCAGTTCTTC	CASSPQAGSGEQFF
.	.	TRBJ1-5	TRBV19	TGTGCCAGTAGCAAACAGGTTCTGAATCAGCCCCAGCATTTT	CASSKQVLNQPQHF
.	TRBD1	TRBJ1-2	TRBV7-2	TGTGCCAGCAGCTTACGGGCAGGGGGACACACCTTC	CASSLRAGGHTF
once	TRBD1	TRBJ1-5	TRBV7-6	TGTGCCAGCAGCATACAGGGGGATCAGCCCCAGCATTTT	CASSIQGDQPQHF
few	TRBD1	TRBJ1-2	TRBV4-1	TGCGCCAGCGGGGGACCGGGACAGCGAAACTATGGCTACACCTTC	CASGGPGQRNYGYTF
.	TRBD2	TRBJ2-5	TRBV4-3	TGCGCCAGCAGCCAAGATTTCCGCGGGGGTCCCGAGACCCAGTACTTC	CASSQDFRGGPETQYF
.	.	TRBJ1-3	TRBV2	TGTGCCAGCAGTGAACTCTCTGGAAACACCATATATTTT	CASSELSGNTIYF
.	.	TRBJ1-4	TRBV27	TGTGCCAGCAGTTCTTCCATCTCCGGGACGTTAAGAGCAACTAATGAAAAACTGTTTTTT	CASSSSISGTLRATNEKLFF
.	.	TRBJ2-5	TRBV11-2	TGTGCCAGCAGCTACCCATCCGGGAAGACCCAGTACTTC	CASSYPSGKTQYF
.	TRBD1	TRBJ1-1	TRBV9	TGTGCCAGCAGCCCTTGGACAGGGGAGGACACTGAAGCTTTCTTT	CASSPWTGEDTEAFF
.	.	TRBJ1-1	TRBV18	TGTGCCAGCTCATCGTTTTCCACTGAAGCTTTCTTT	CASSSFSTEAFF
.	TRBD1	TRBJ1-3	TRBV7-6	TGTGCCAGCAGCCAGGGACAGGGGAGCTCTGGAAACACCATATATTTT	CASSQGQGSSGNTIYF